These T cell receptor beta chains were read from a single sample in a study of blood T cell repertoires in COVID-19. Generated by immunoSEQ multiplex PCR, the TCRdb table keeps only in-frame clones and is missing some. The table lists around 150,000 clones, about 77% of them singletons. The sequencing sample was made of peripheral blood. The receptors derive from a woman between 50 and 59 years old with active or convalescent COVID-19. Each CDR3 is given with its conserved first and last residue. A D gene is named only where the DNA matches it firmly. The size entry is marked missing in some rows and otherwise reads once, few, many or a size class.

j_call,clone_size,d_call,v_call,cdr3_aa,cdr3_nt
TRBJ1-2,-,-,TRBV6-1,CASSEALPGRGYTF,TGTGCCAGCAGTGAAGCGCTCCCAGGGCGAGGCTACACCTTC
TRBJ1-1,-,-,TRBV7-2,CASSPKSGDSIEAFF,TGTGCCAGCAGCCCCAAGTCGGGTGACAGCATTGAAGCTTTCTTT
TRBJ1-2,-,TRBD1,TRBV28,CASSLGTGKSGYTF,TGTGCCAGCAGCCTCGGGACAGGGAAATCTGGCTACACCTTC
TRBJ1-1,once,-,TRBV19,CATGWTVNTEAFF,TGTGCCACGGGTTGGACAGTGAACACTGAAGCTTTCTTT
TRBJ1-2,-,TRBD1,TRBV30,CAWSVGGGGGYTF,TGTGCCTGGAGTGTAGGAGGGGGCGGTGGCTACACCTTC
TRBJ1-2,-,-,TRBV7-8,CASGPQGPLVGYTF,TGTGCCAGCGGACCACAGGGTCCCCTTGTTGGCTACACCTTC
TRBJ2-6,-,TRBD1,TRBV23-1,CASSHLRDRGLRDPGANVLTF,TGCGCCAGCAGTCACCTCCGGGACAGGGGTCTTCGCGACCCTGGGGCCAACGTCCTGACTTTC
TRBJ1-1,-,TRBD1,TRBV29-1,CSADRAGTEAFF,TGCAGCGCCGACAGGGCGGGGACTGAAGCTTTCTTT
TRBJ2-3,-,-,TRBV2,CASSEAFPDTQYF,TGTGCCAGCAGTGAGGCATTCCCAGATACGCAGTATTTT
TRBJ2-1,-,TRBD2,TRBV27,CASSLGRGTSGSNEQFF,TGTGCCAGCAGTCTAGGGCGTGGGACTAGCGGGAGTAATGAGCAGTTCTTC
TRBJ2-3,-,-,TRBV7-3,CASSFAGSTDTQYF,TGTGCCAGCAGCTTTGCAGGGAGCACAGATACGCAGTATTTT
TRBJ2-3,once,-,TRBV10-3,CAISAQGDTQYF,TGTGCCATCAGCGCCCAGGGTGATACGCAGTATTTT
TRBJ2-7,-,TRBD1,TRBV19,CASSSGTEIIYEQYF,TGTGCCAGTAGTTCCGGGACAGAAATTATCTACGAGCAGTACTTC
TRBJ1-2,-,-,TRBV21-1,CASSRGQGPSGYGYTF,TGTGCCAGCAGCAGAGGACAGGGACCCTCCGGCTATGGCTACACCTTC
TRBJ1-1,-,-,TRBV14,CASSQEGAGAVGTEAFF,TGTGCCAGCAGCCAAGAGGGGGCAGGGGCAGTTGGGACTGAAGCTTTCTTT
TRBJ2-1,few,-,TRBV21-1,CASSKVGRDNEQFF,TGTGCCAGCAGCAAGGTCGGGAGGGACAATGAGCAGTTCTTC
TRBJ2-7,-,TRBD1,TRBV6-6,CASSYSGTGASEQYF,TGTGCCAGCAGTTACTCGGGGACAGGCGCGAGCGAGCAGTACTTC
TRBJ1-2,-,TRBD1,TRBV19,CASSILGTGAHYTF,TGTGCCAGTAGTATCCTGGGAACAGGGGCCCACTACACCTTC
TRBJ1-3,-,TRBD1,TRBV6-5,CASSSTGAGGGNTIYF,TGTGCCAGCAGTTCCACAGGGGCCGGTGGGGGAAACACCATATATTTT
TRBJ2-6,-,-,TRBV21-1,CASSKAVRVETGANVLTF,TGTGCCAGCAGCAAAGCTGTCAGGGTAGAGACTGGGGCCAACGTCCTGACTTTC
TRBJ1-4,-,-,TRBV19,CASRPQGATNEKLFF,TGTGCCAGTAGACCACAGGGCGCAACTAATGAAAAACTGTTTTTT
TRBJ2-3,few,-,TRBV10-3,CAISEGNGVADTQYF,TGTGCCATCAGTGAGGGTAACGGGGTCGCAGATACGCAGTATTTT
TRBJ2-7,-,TRBD1,TRBV12-3/TRBV12-4,CASSQDRGYEQYF,TGTGCCAGCAGCCAGGACAGGGGCTACGAGCAGTACTTC